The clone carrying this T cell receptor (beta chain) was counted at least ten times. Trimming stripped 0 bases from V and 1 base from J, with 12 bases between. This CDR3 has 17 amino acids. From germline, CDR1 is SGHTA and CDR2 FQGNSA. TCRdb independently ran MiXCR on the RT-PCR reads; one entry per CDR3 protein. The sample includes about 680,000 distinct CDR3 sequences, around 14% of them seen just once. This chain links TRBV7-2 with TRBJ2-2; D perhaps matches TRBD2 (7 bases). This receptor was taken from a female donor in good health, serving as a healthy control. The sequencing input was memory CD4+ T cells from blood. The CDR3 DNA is TGTGCCAGCAGCTTAGCTCGGAGGGGGGGGAACACCGGGGAGCTGTTTTTT. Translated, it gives CASSLARRGGNTGELFF. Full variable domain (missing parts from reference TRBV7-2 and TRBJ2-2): GAGVSQSPSNKVTEKGKDVELRCDPISGHTALYWYRQSLGQGLEFLIYFQGNSAPDKSGLPSDRFSAERTGGSVSTLTIQRTQQEDSAVYLCASSLARRGGNTGELFFGEGSRLTVL.